These 10 T cell receptor beta chains came from one sample sequenced in a study of T cell responses to AZD1222 COVID-19 vaccine. Assay: immunoSEQ multiplex PCR; the TCRdb copy retains only in-frame clones and omits some. The sample records approximately 270,000 clones, 90% to 95% being singletons. Sequencing used peripheral blood, obtained 28 days after the second AZD1222 dose. The receptors were gathered from an adult who received the AZD1222 COVID-19 vaccine.

V and J are TRBV5-1 and TRBJ1-5; D is unresolved. Germline-derived CDR1 and CDR2 are SGHRS and YFSETQ. The CDR3 spans 15 residues. V lost 2 bases to trimming and J lost 0 bases, with 9 bases between them. This chain's CDR3 is CASSLTGYSNQPQHF. DNA of the CDR3: TGCGCCAGCAGCTTAACGGGGTATAGCAATCAGCCCCAGCATTTT.

V and J are TRBV6-1 and TRBJ2-1, with D tentatively TRBD2 (5 bases). CDR1 and CDR2 (germline): MNHNS, SASEGT. Trimming removed 3 bases at V and 2 bases at J, with 11 bases between. This CDR3 has 15 residues. The CDR3 loop is CASSDPGITYNEQFF. The CDR3 nucleotides read TGTGCCAGCAGTGACCCGGGAATAACCTACAATGAGCAGTTCTTC.

The CDR3 region has the DNA TGTGCCAGCAGCTTGGCGTGGGGACAGGGAAACGAGCAGTACTTC. This sequence encodes CASSLAWGQGNEQYF. This sequence joins TRBV11-2 and TRBJ2-7, with TRBD1 matching 9 bases. Germline trimming cut 3 bases from V and 5 bases from J; bases unmatched to any gene: 8. The CDR3 consists of 15 residues. Germline loops: CDR1 SGHAT, CDR2 FQNNGV.

The V gene is TRBV7-3, the J gene TRBJ2-1; D uncertain. V lost 1 base and J 0 bases, leaving 16 bases between the germline ends. This CDR3 is built from 18 residues. Germline CDR1 is SGHTA and CDR2 is FQGTGA. The CDR3, as DNA: TGTGCCAGCAGCTTAAGGGGTTCCGGGCTAAGCTCCTACAATGAGCAGTTCTTC. It codes for CASSLRGSGLSSYNEQFF.

The genes are TRBV1 and TRBJ2-1. TRBV1 is termed a pseudogene. The CDR3 is 12 residues long. As DNA, the CDR3 is TGCACCAGCAGCCCCCGGGCCCACGAGGTGTTCTTC. It specifies CTSSPRAHEVFF.

This clone was detected only a few times. The rearrangement joins TRBV2 to TRBJ1-5; D remains unclear. V was shortened by 7 bases and J by 3 bases, with 19 bases between the two germline ends. This CDR3 contains 16 residues. The germline V gene encodes CDR1 SNHLY and CDR2 FYNNEI. The CDR3: CASTPSPGLYNQPQHF. In DNA form, the CDR3 reads TGTGCCAGCACCCCCTCCCCGGGGTTGTACAATCAGCCCCAGCATTTT. Supplemented by reference TRBV2 and TRBJ1-5, the full variable domain reads EPEVTQTPSHQVTQMGQEVILRCVPISNHLYFYWYRQILGQKVEFLVSFYNNEISEKSEIFDDQFSVERPDGSNFTLKIRSTKLEDSAMYFCASTPSPGLYNQPQHFGDGTRLSIL.

The J gene is TRBJ1-5, the V gene TRBV28; maybe TRBD1 (6 bases). V lost 2 bases and J lost 6, with 14 bases in between. Germline assignment: CDR1 MDHEN and CDR2 SYDVKM. This CDR3 spans 15 amino acids. The CDR3 loop is CASSLPHREPQPQHF. The CDR3 bases are TGTGCCAGCAGTTTACCACACAGGGAGCCTCAGCCCCAGCATTTT.

V gene TRBV19 combines with J gene TRBJ1-2, with 8 bases identical to TRBD1. The V gene's germline CDR1 is LNHDA and CDR2 SQIVND (reference sequence). The CDR3 covers 15 residues. V shed 7 bases and J 0 bases; nucleotides not matched to a gene: 7. CDR3 nucleotide sequence: TGTGCCAGTACTGACAGGGGAATAGCTAACTATGGCTACACCTTC. Its translation is CASTDRGIANYGYTF.

This rearrangement joins TRBV20-1 to TRBJ2-7; 13 bases align to TRBD2. Germline-derived CDR1 and CDR2 are DFQATT and SNEGSKA (reference sequence). The CDR3 runs to 14 residues. J was trimmed by 4 bases and V by 3 bases; bases with no gene match: 3. The chain's CDR3 is CSASGTSGIYEQYF. The CDR3 region has the DNA TGCAGTGCTAGTGGGACTAGCGGGATATACGAGCAGTACTTC.

The chain joins TRBV5-6 to TRBJ2-5; TRBD2 matches at 8 bases. In germline, CDR1 is SGHDT, CDR2 YYEEEE. V lost 6 bases, J lost 4 bases, and 8 bases stayed unmatched. The CDR3 extends over 14 amino acids. CDR3 residues: CASIAGGGRETQYF. CDR3 coding DNA: TGTGCCAGCATCGCCGGCGGGGGGCGAGAGACCCAGTACTTC.